The 3 T cell receptor beta chains in this list originate from one sample, sequenced in a study of shared clonotypes between healthy human individuals. Only in-frame clones appear in the TCRdb table, and some are missing; sequencing was by immunoSEQ multiplex PCR. Among some 1,900,000 clones listed, roughly 95% were seen once. Naive CD8 cells comprised CD45RO-negative, CCR7-positively selected cells, excluding terminally differentiated effector memory CD45RA+ cells. The specimen was naive CD8+ T cells sorted from blood. Receptors were obtained from a man younger than 35 in good health.

The V call is TRBV27, the J call TRBJ2-1, with 10 bases identical to TRBD2. The V and J ends lost 6 bases and 10 bases, in that order; junction bases with no gene match: 12. Looked up from germline, CDR1 is MNHEY and CDR2 is SMNVEV (reference sequence). CDR3 length: 15 residues. CDR3 amino acids: CASSPQREGRQEQFF. The CDR3 nucleotides read TGTGCCAGCAGCCCTCAGCGGGAGGGGCGTCAGGAGCAGTTCTTC.

Concerning this clone itself: This specimen includes other DNA sequences encoding the same CDR3. This chain connects TRBV7-8 to TRBJ2-7; TRBD1 matches 9 bases. In germline, CDR1 is SGHVS, CDR2 FQNEAQ. Unmatched junction bases numbered 1, after V lost 1 base and J lost 3 bases. The CDR3 sequence is 14 residues long. CDR3 sequence (DNA): TGTGCCAGCAGCTTAGTGGGACAGGGCTACGAGCAGTACTTC. It specifies CASSLVGQGYEQYF. Drawing the rest from reference TRBV7-8 and TRBJ2-7, the complete variable domain is GAGVSQSPRYKVAKRGQDVALRCDPISGHVSLFWYQQALGQGPEFLTYFQNEAQLDKSGLPSDRFFAERPEGSVSTLKIQRTQQEDSAVYLCASSLVGQGYEQYFGPGTRLTVT.

The chain uses TRBV28 and TRBJ1-1, with D uncertain. Germline assignment: CDR1 MDHEN and CDR2 SYDVKM. CDR3 size: 13 residues. V was shortened by 6 bases and J by 6 bases, with 14 bases between the two germline ends. CDR3 DNA sequence: TGTGCCAGCAGAAGTTCCGCCGAAGCTGAAGCTTTCTTT. Amino acid sequence: CASRSSAEAEAFF.